Described below is a single T cell receptor (beta chain) sequence and its context. This clone showed up just a few times. What antigen it recognizes has not been identified. No base quality values were provided; no much bigger clone lies one nucleotide off. The data stem from a study of beta chain features in type 1 diabetes (dated by TCRdb to between 2018 and 2020). Regarding the research as a whole: Mean age, gender distribution, total cell number and subset yield did not differ between patients and healthy donors. A total of 107,917,701 sorted cells were examined across all samples, and a strong correlation was observed between cell number per subset and RNA yield. The study compared TCRB repertoires of sorted circulating CD4+ T cell subsets between recently diagnosed type 1 diabetes patients and matched healthy donors. Regulatory and stem cell-like memory subsets were obtained from only 8 patients and about eight healthy donors, while naive and central memory subsets were obtained from all 30 or so donors. Broader findings and caveats from the paper: Only small numbers of individuals were included in the HLA sub-analyses, which left unresolved whether HLA type had any influence on TCRB rearrangement. Sequencing cDNA rather than genomic DNA could over-represent highly expressing activated cells, although activation and CD3 levels did not differ between groups. At VDJ recombination sites, patients with type 1 diabetes made fewer insertions and deleted more nucleotides, a pattern implying thymic rearrangement abnormalities. PCR might favor shorter templates, but patient and control samples were amplified and corrected together, so any skew would affect both groups equally. Naive, central memory and regulatory TCRB repertoires appeared to be more similar among patients than among healthy donors. In all four CD4+ subsets, TCRB CDR3 length was moderately but significantly shorter in type 1 diabetes patients.

Each donor gave one peripheral blood draw, averaging approximately 110 mL, which was collected into heparinised tubes. A BD FACSAria II was used to sort naive, central memory, regulatory and stem cell-like memory CD4+ T cells with a panel that included CD45RO, CCR7, CD25, CD127, CD95 and CD27. Purity was above 98% for every sorted population. PBMCs were isolated right away by Lymphoprep density gradient centrifugation and were stained directly, without culture. Samples were stained and sorted in pairs, with one healthy donor and one patient per experiment, so that batch effects were minimized. V has 0 bases trimmed and J has 6 bases trimmed; junction bases matching no gene number 3. CDR3 length: 14 amino acids, cysteine to phenylalanine. Just CDR3 DNA is preserved here, 42 bases in frame from base 1. CDR1 and CDR2, looked up from the germline V gene (reference sequence), are SGHNT and YYREEE. The entire amount of isolated RNA was reverse transcribed using the High Capacity cDNA Reverse Transcription Kit, so the sequenced TCRB transcripts were expressed ones. Deep immunoSEQ sequencing was applied to naive, central memory and regulatory T cell samples, giving an average of around 3.8 million total reads per sample. Sorted cells were lysed in RLT buffer and RNA was extracted with DNase-treated RNeasy Micro or Mini kits, depending on cell number. Each cell subset was processed separately to prevent cross-contamination, with patient and healthy donor samples processed together. The immunoSEQ multiplex PCR was used to amplify TCRB sequences from cDNA, yielding 87-bp fragments that span the CDR3 region. Sequencing of the amplicons was performed on the Illumina HiSeq platform. The paper's processing steps were these. Synthetic template baselines were used to correct PCR bias computationally, reads within Hamming distance 2 were collapsed, and singletons that could not be merged were discarded. Reads were aligned to IMGT to assign V, D and J genes, CDR3 length, and insertions or deletions at six rearrangement sites. Within each subset, clonotype counts were normalized to sorted cell number, after which true diversity and Gini coefficients were computed with the tcR R package. Repertoire sharing was quantified using the overlap coefficient calculated on TCRB nucleotide sequences. TCRdb provides this immuneACCESS table in a form limited to in-frame rearrangements. Some clones are lacking; in checked studies, under half of them reflect an unresolved V gene, and why the rest are absent is not known. That table is the source of V, J and clone size, and D and trimming were worked out from the DNA. The sample contains about 320,000 clones, around 15% of them found a single time. The top ten constitute about 6.7% of the sample.

The chain employs TRBV5-4 and TRBJ2-1, with 7 bases in between that match TRBD1. The sample comprised central memory CD4+ T cells from blood. This clonotype originated in a man aged 30 to 45 in good health. CDR3 loop: CASSLDPGGNEQFF. The DNA sequence reads TGTGCCAGCAGCTTGGATCCAGGGGGCAATGAGCAGTTCTTC.